The 29 T cell receptor beta chains below all came from one sample that was sequenced in a study of tumor and adjacent non-tumor tissue in lung cancer. RNA was extracted from bulk tissue without any cell sorting. The library came from three nested PCR rounds adapted from ARM-PCR protocols. TCRdb independently ran MiXCR on the multiplex PCR reads; one entry per CDR3 protein. The table records tens of thousands of distinct CDR3 sequences, about 67% of them present only once. The sample comprised lung tumor tissue. The receptor set was obtained from a man in his sixties with non-small cell lung cancer.

This clonotype came up many times. The chain recombines TRBV12-3 or TRBV12-4 with TRBJ2-2; 7 bases fit TRBD2. Trimming took 8 bases from V and 6 from J; bases not matched to a gene: 12. The CDR3 contains 15 residues. CDR3 sequence (DNA): TGTGCCAGCCTAAAAGAGGCGGGAGTACCCGGGGAGCTGTTTTTT. Amino acid sequence: CASLKEAGVPGELFF.

V is TRBV20-1 and J is TRBJ2-1; 7 nucleotides match TRBD1. The V gene's germline CDR1 is DFQATT and CDR2 SNEGSKA (reference sequence). Unmatched junction bases numbered 9, after V lost 4 bases and J lost 9 bases. The CDR3 extends over 13 amino acids. CDR3 region: CSAKYRGEGEQFF. CDR3 bases: TGCAGTGCTAAATACAGGGGAGAAGGTGAGCAGTTCTTC.

To note about this clonotype: The junction does not match germline at one end; this may be a read error. V gene TRBV13 combines with J gene TRBJ1-2, with 11 positions matching TRBD1. Germline assignment: CDR1 PRHDT and CDR2 FYEKMQ (reference sequence). CDR3 length: 14 amino acids. CDR3 loop: CTSSSDRGLLDYTF. The DNA of the CDR3 is TGTACCAGCAGCTCGGACAGGGGGCTTTTAGACTACACCTTC.

This clonotype was recorded many times. Because it lacks the conserved phenylalanine or tryptophan at the end, this CDR3 is likely a read error. The CDR3 sequence is CSVGTGGTEAFL. CDR3 nucleotide sequence: TGCAGCGTGGGGACAGGGGGCACTGAAGCTTTCTTG. The chain links TRBV29-1 to TRBJ1-1; 11 bases match TRBD1. The CDR3 covers 12 residues. V shed 6 bases, J shed 4 bases, and the junction held 1 base outside the gene matches. The germline V gene encodes CDR1 SQVTM and CDR2 ANQGSEA.

This clonotype was counted a single time. A read error may account for a junction end that differs from germline. The J gene is TRBJ2-1, the V gene TRBV5-4; maybe TRBD2 (6 bases). The V gene's germline CDR1 is SGHNT and CDR2 YYREEE (reference sequence). This CDR3 comprises 17 residues. As DNA, the CDR3 is TGTGCCAGCAGCTTTGGGCCAGGAGGGCAGGGCTTCAATGAGCAGTTGTTC. Encoded protein: CASSFGPGGQGFNEQLF.

This clonotype was seen repeatedly, ten times or more. The chain employs TRBV6-1 and TRBJ1-6; tentative D call: TRBD1 (5 bases). Germline V gives CDR1 MNHNS, CDR2 SASEGT. This CDR3 has 12 amino acids. V was pared by 8 bases and J by 12 bases, with 14 bases between. CDR3 loop: CASSIGDGPLHF. The CDR3, as DNA: TGTGCCAGCTCAATAGGGGATGGACCCCTCCACTTT.

As concerns this clonotype: Likely a read error: the CDR3 ends without its conserved phenylalanine or tryptophan. V is TRBV5-4 and J is TRBJ1-2; D is unresolved. V gave up 7 bases and J gave up 0 bases, with 10 bases separating them. Germline CDR1 is SGHNT and CDR2 is YYREEE (reference sequence). This CDR3 has 13 residues. CDR3 sequence: CASRTSTNYGYTI. CDR3 nucleotides: TGTGCCAGCCGAACATCAACTAACTATGGCTACACCATC.

The rearrangement links TRBV5-1 to TRBJ2-1; TRBD2 aligns across 12 bases. In germline, CDR1 is SGHRS, CDR2 YFSETQ. After removal of 0 bases from V and 7 bases from J, the junction contained 8 bases not matched to a gene. CDR3 length: 17 amino acids. The CDR3 DNA is TGCGCCAGCAGCTTGGAGGCTAGCGGGGGGGCCCAGAATGAGCAGTTCTTC. This encodes CASSLEASGGAQNEQFF.

On this clonotype: Its ends do not fully match the called genes, so a read error is possible. This rearrangement joins TRBV11-2 to TRBJ2-1, with D possibly called TRBD1 or TRBD2 (5 bases each). The CDR3 loop spans 15 amino acids. The V gene's germline CDR1 is SGHAT and CDR2 FQNNGV. The CDR3 DNA sequence: TGTGCCAGCAGCCCGCACAGGTGGATGAGGGATGAGCAGTCCTTC. Its protein product is CASSPHRWMRDEQSF.

The sample holds a few counts of this clonotype. A much more abundant neighbour one base away suggests this may be a read error. This chain connects TRBV6-5 to TRBJ2-7; 8 bases map to TRBD1. V shed 6 bases, J shed 2 bases, and the junction held 9 bases outside the gene matches. This CDR3 is 15 amino acids long. Germline V gene sequence: CDR1 MNHEY, CDR2 SVGAGI. The CDR3, as DNA: TGTGCCAGCAGCCCCGGGGGACAGGCCCCCTACGAGCAGTACTTC. Translation gives CASSPGGQAPYEQYF.

To note about this clonotype: A read error may explain this, as a much larger clone is one base away. V gene TRBV28 combines with J gene TRBJ1-2, with 9 bases lining up with TRBD1. The germline gives CDR1 MDHEN, CDR2 SYDVKM. CDR3 length: 14 residues. The CDR3 DNA reads as TGTACCAGCAGTAGGACAGGGGTGAGCTATGGCTACACCTTC. The encoded protein is CTSSRTGVSYGYTF.

This clonotype appeared many times. The chain links TRBV5-4 to TRBJ2-7; a possible D gene is TRBD2 (5 bases). The CDR3 loop spans 16 amino acids. Germline V gene sequence: CDR1 SGHNT, CDR2 YYREEE (reference sequence). V was clipped by 0 bases and J by 3 bases, with 16 bases between them. Here the CDR3 reads CASSLDLLRGGYEQYF. The CDR3 bases are TGTGCCAGCAGCTTGGATTTGCTTCGCGGAGGCTACGAGCAGTACTTC.

Details on this clonotype: A read error is possible here, since a much larger clone lies one base away. The chain couples TRBV30 to TRBJ2-7; possibly TRBD2 for D (5 bases). Germline lookup yields CDR1 GTSNPN and CDR2 SVGIG (reference sequence). The CDR3 extends over 14 amino acids. V gave up 0 bases and J gave up 3 bases, with 12 bases separating them. CDR3 region: CAWSVRRLGYEQYF. The CDR3 nucleotides read TGTGCCTGGAGTGTACGGAGGTTGGGCTACGAGCAGTACTTC.

On this clonotype itself: The CDR3 carries no conserved terminal phenylalanine or tryptophan, so it likely arises from a read error. The chain combines TRBV7-8 with TRBJ1-4; D is uncertain. This CDR3 has 13 residues. In germline, CDR1 is SGHVS, CDR2 FQNEAQ. V shed 5 bases and J shed 11 bases, with 15 bases lying between them. CDR3: CASSPLGENKLFI. The CDR3, as DNA: TGTGCCAGCAGCCCCCTCGGGGAGAATAAACTGTTTATT.

This clonotype was found a few times. This rearrangement joins TRBV29-1 to TRBJ2-5, with unresolved D. This CDR3 is 13 amino acids long. Germline assignment: CDR1 SQVTM and CDR2 ANQGSEA. CDR3 in DNA: TGCAGGGCTGAAGAATTGGAGCAAGAGACCCAGTACTTC. It codes for CRAEELEQETQYF.

This clonotype occurred a few times. The chain employs TRBV10-3 and TRBJ2-7; D unclear. Germline CDR1 ENHRY, CDR2 SYGVKD. CDR3 length: 13 residues. The germline V and J ends were trimmed by 3 bases and 1 base, with 7 bases remaining between them. The CDR3 coding sequence is TGTGCCATCAGTGATACACAGTCCTACGAGCAGTACTTC. This gives the protein CAISDTQSYEQYF.

The sample holds one count of this clonotype. The CDR3 end shows no conserved phenylalanine or tryptophan, and so a read error is likely. This chain's CDR3 is CASNRKADSPLHL. The CDR3 coding sequence is TGTGCCAGCAACCGTAAGGCGGATTCACCCCTCCACCTT. This sequence joins TRBV13 and TRBJ1-6, with unresolved D. The CDR3 covers 13 residues. V shed 7 bases and J shed 8 bases, with 12 bases lying between them. Germline V gene data show CDR1 as PRHDT and CDR2 as FYEKMQ (reference sequence).

A single count supports this clonotype. This sequence joins TRBV11-2 and TRBJ2-1, with D possibly being TRBD2 (6 bases). Deletions cut 5 bases from V and 8 bases from J, with 19 bases between. This CDR3 region has 15 residues. In germline, CDR1 is SGHAT, CDR2 FQNNGV. The CDR3 DNA is TGTGCCAGCAGCCTGCGCCGGGGGACGAGGGATGAGCAGTTCTTC. It translates to CASSLRRGTRDEQFF.

To note about this clonotype: The junction does not match germline at one end; this may be a read error. The chain employs TRBV4-3 and TRBJ2-2; D may match TRBD1 or TRBD2 (5 bases each). Germline values: CDR1 LGHNA, CDR2 YSLEER. CDR3 length: 16 residues. The CDR3 reads CASSQEGQAVPGEPFF. DNA for the CDR3: TGCGCCAGCAGCCAAGAGGGGCAGGCAGTCCCCGGGGAGCCGTTTTTT.

The V call is TRBV9, the J call TRBJ2-3; D is perhaps TRBD1 or TRBD2 (6 bases each). Trimming removed 3 bases from V and 0 bases from J, with 14 bases in between. This CDR3 region has 16 residues. The germline V gene encodes CDR1 SGDLS and CDR2 YYNGEE. This CDR3 reads CASSEDPGASTDTQYF. Here the CDR3 DNA reads TGTGCCAGCAGCGAAGATCCGGGGGCAAGCACAGATACGCAGTATTTT.

On this clonotype: No conserved phenylalanine or tryptophan is present at the end of the CDR3, so a read error is the likely explanation. This chain joins TRBV10-3 and TRBJ1-6; unclear D gene. CDR1 is ENHRY and CDR2 is SYGVKD in the germline V gene. Trimming left V 6 bases short and J 5 bases short, with 5 bases between. The CDR3 contains 12 residues. CDR3 DNA: TGTGCCATCAGGGGAGATAATTCACCCCTCCACTCT. Translated, it gives CAIRGDNSPLHS.

With regard to this clonotype: Possible read error: a much larger clone is one base away. The chain recombines TRBV7-9 with TRBJ2-5; D ambiguous. The germline V gene encodes CDR1 SEHNR and CDR2 FQNEAQ (reference sequence). CDR3 length: 16 residues. CDR3 nucleotides: TGTACCAACAGCTTAGGTGGCATTTCGTACCAAGAGACCCAGTACTTC. Translation gives CTNSLGGISYQETQYF.

On this clonotype itself: Relative to the germline gene, one junction end is altered; a read error may explain this. CDR3 coding DNA: TGCGCCAGCAGCTTGGATGGTTGCAATGAGCCCCAGCATTTT. It encodes CASSLDGCNEPQHF. This rearrangement joins TRBV5-1 to TRBJ1-5; no firm D call. Germline V lookup: CDR1 SGHRS, CDR2 YFSETQ. This CDR3 has 14 residues.

As for this clonotype: This is likely a read error, given that the CDR3 carries no conserved phenylalanine or tryptophan at its end. V usage is TRBV11-2 and J usage is TRBJ2-3; D call uncertain. Germline assignment: CDR1 SGHAT and CDR2 FQNNGV. The CDR3 extends over 13 amino acids. For the CDR3, the DNA is TGCGTCAGCAGATTCGAAGGGCTGGATACGCAGTATTCT. Amino acids: CVSRFEGLDTQYS.

This clonotype has a single count. The rearrangement uses TRBV2 and TRBJ1-5, with TRBD1 matching over 7 bases. CDR1 is SNHLY, CDR2 FYNNEI, per germline. The CDR3 is made up of 14 amino acids. The J segment lost 0 bases and the V segment lost 10 bases, leaving 6 bases of the junction unmatched. This CDR3 reads CAISYRGSNQPQHF. The DNA of the CDR3 is TGTGCCATCAGCTACAGGGGTAGCAATCAGCCCCAGCATTTT.

A word on this clonotype: Given the absence of the conserved phenylalanine or tryptophan at the CDR3 end, a read error is likely. CDR3 sequence (DNA): TGTGCCAGCAGCTCTTTAGGGACAGGGGCCGAAGCTTTCTCT. Encoded protein: CASSSLGTGAEAFS. This chain uses TRBV7-9 with TRBJ1-1; TRBD1 matches at 10 bases. V lost 4 bases, J lost 8 bases, and 7 bases stayed unmatched. Germline-derived CDR1 and CDR2 are SEHNR and FQNEAQ (reference sequence). CDR3 length: 14 residues.

This clonotype was seen repeatedly, ten times or more. CDR3 region: CASSGPPGYGNEQFF. CDR3 nucleotide sequence: TGTGCCAGCAGCGGGCCCCCAGGTTACGGCAATGAGCAGTTCTTC. This rearrangement joins TRBV6-2 or TRBV6-3 to TRBJ2-1; D not resolved. The CDR3 contains 15 residues. The germline CDR1 and CDR2 sequences are MNHEY and SVGEGT. V was pared by 6 bases and J by 6 bases, with 18 bases between.

The chain uses TRBV6-1 and TRBJ2-7, with no clear D. V was trimmed by 7 bases and J by 0 bases, leaving 13 bases between them. Per germline, CDR1 MNHNS and CDR2 SASEGT. The CDR3 contains 14 residues. CDR3 sequence reads: CASNPLSNSYEQYF. The DNA for the CDR3 is TGTGCCAGCAACCCACTCTCAAACTCCTACGAGCAGTACTTC.

This clonotype was seen more than once but under ten times. Relative to the germline gene, one junction end is altered; a read error may explain this. The chain joins TRBV30 to TRBJ2-3; D unclear. The germline V gene encodes CDR1 GTSNPN and CDR2 SVGIG (reference sequence). CDR3 length: 12 residues. CDR3 DNA: TGTGTCTGGAATCTGTATACAGATACGCAGTATTTT. Translating it yields CVWNLYTDTQYF. Full variable domain (rest looked up from reference TRBV30 and TRBJ2-3): SQTIHQWPATLVQPVGSPLSLECTVEGTSNPNLYWYRQAAGRGLQLLFYSVGIGQISSEVPQNLSASRPQDRQFILSSKKLLLSDSGFYLCVWNLYTDTQYFGPGTRLTVL.